Listed below are T cell receptor beta chains from one sample, sequenced in a study of T cell responses to AZD1222 COVID-19 vaccine. Profiling relied on immunoSEQ multiplex PCR, and the TCRdb table lists in-frame clones only, not all of them. The sample holds 120,000 to 150,000 clones, around 88% seen once. The input for sequencing was peripheral blood, taken on day 0 of MenACWY control vaccination. The receptors shown here come from an adult in good health. The CDR3 runs from the conserved cysteine through the conserved F or W. D genes are given only for firm matches. Size is stated for part of the rows, as once, few or many counts, or as a class when the clone is expanded.

J | V | size | D | DNA | CDR3
TRBJ2-3 | TRBV19 | once | - | TGTGCCAGTAGTATAGTAGGTAGGGGTTCAAGTGGAGATACGCAGTATTTT | CASSIVGRGSSGDTQYF
TRBJ2-3 | TRBV4-3 | - | TRBD1 | TGCGCCAGCAGCCATCCTGCGGGACAGGGGACAGATACGCAGTATTTT | CASSHPAGQGTDTQYF
TRBJ2-7 | TRBV12-3/TRBV12-4 | - | - | TGTGCCAGCCGGCAGGACCCCCCCTACGAGCAGTACTTC | CASRQDPPYEQYF
TRBJ2-1 | TRBV5-1 | - | - | TGCGCCAGCAGCATCCGGGAGATTTCGGGTCCCAATGAGCAGTTCTTC | CASSIREISGPNEQFF
TRBJ1-1 | TRBV5-4 | - | - | TGTGCCAGCAGCGCGGACATGGGGCGCACTGAAGCTTTCTTT | CASSADMGRTEAFF
TRBJ1-5 | TRBV5-1 | - | - | TGCGCCAGCAGCTTGACCGGGGATAGCAATCAGCCCCAGCATTTT | CASSLTGDSNQPQHF
TRBJ2-5 | TRBV6-5 | - | - | TGTGCCAGCAGTTATTACAAAAGAGAGACCCAGTACTTC | CASSYYKRETQYF
TRBJ1-6 | TRBV5-6 | - | - | TGTGCCAGCAGCTTGTTTCAGGGTAGCGAATATGGATCACCCCTCCACTTT | CASSLFQGSEYGSPLHF
TRBJ2-3 | TRBV6-4 | many | TRBD1 | TGTGCCAGCAGTGCGGGACAGGGGGCAGATACGCAGTATTTT | CASSAGQGADTQYF
TRBJ1-4 | TRBV5-1 | - | TRBD1 | TGCGCCAGCAGCTCCGGACAGGCAACTAATGAAAAACTGTTTTTT | CASSSGQATNEKLFF
TRBJ1-5 | TRBV3-1/TRBV3-2 | once | - | TGTGCCAGCAGCCCGAGCGCAGATTATAGCAATCAGCCCCAGCATTTT | CASSPSADYSNQPQHF
TRBJ2-3 | TRBV6-5 | - | TRBD1 | TGTGCCAGCAAAGACCCGCAGGGGGCAGATACGCAGTATTTT | CASKDPQGADTQYF
TRBJ2-3 | TRBV11-2 | - | - | TGTGCCAGCAGCTTGGGCAGGGTGGGAGATACGCAGTATTTT | CASSLGRVGDTQYF
TRBJ2-7 | TRBV29-1 | - | TRBD1 | TGCAGCACGATGACAGGGGGTTCCTACGAGCAGTACTTC | CSTMTGGSYEQYF
TRBJ2-2 | TRBV6-6 | - | - | TGTGCCAGCAGTTCCTCGGGACCCAGGAACACCGGGGAGCTGTTTTTT | CASSSSGPRNTGELFF
TRBJ1-6 | TRBV12-3/TRBV12-4 | - | - | TGTGCCAGCAGTCTACAGGGTCCACCCCTCCACTTT | CASSLQGPPLHF
TRBJ1-4 | TRBV5-1 | - | - | TGCGCCAGCAGCCTGGAAGGGACGGCTAATGAAAAACTGTTTTTT | CASSLEGTANEKLFF
TRBJ2-7 | TRBV28 | few | TRBD1 | TGTGCCAGCAGCTCCGCCGGGACAGGGGCTTATCGTACCTACGAGCAGTACTTC | CASSSAGTGAYRTYEQYF
TRBJ1-1 | TRBV21-1 | - | - | TGTGCCAGCGACTGGACAGGCGAAACTGAAGCTTTCTTT | CASDWTGETEAFF
TRBJ1-2 | TRBV4-2 | - | TRBD1 | TGTGCCAGCAGCCCCCAAGGACAGGATCCTAACTATGGCTACACCTTC | CASSPQGQDPNYGYTF
TRBJ2-7 | TRBV6-5 | - | - | TGTGCCAGCAGCTACCGACACGAGCAGTACTTC | CASSYRHEQYF
TRBJ1-1 | TRBV28 | - | - | TGTGCCAGCAGTTTGGCTCGGAGGATGTACCTGAACACTGAAGCTTTCTTT | CASSLARRMYLNTEAFF
TRBJ2-7 | TRBV4-2 | - | TRBD2 | TGTGCCAGCAGCCAAGAGGTAGCGGGGGAACAACGGGTCGAGCAGTACTTC | CASSQEVAGEQRVEQYF
TRBJ2-3 | TRBV11-3 | once | - | TGTGCCAGCAGCTTAGGACAGTACCCTAGCACAGATACGCAGTATTTT | CASSLGQYPSTDTQYF
TRBJ1-1 | TRBV4-3 | - | - | TGCGCCAGCAGCCTAGGACTCAAGAACACTGAAGCTTTCTTT | CASSLGLKNTEAFF
TRBJ2-3 | TRBV9 | - | - | TGTGCCAGCAGCGTAGTTGGGGTTAAAGATACGCAGTATTTT | CASSVVGVKDTQYF
TRBJ2-3 | TRBV7-3 | - | TRBD1 | TGTGCCAGCAGCTCACCGGACAGGGGCGCAGATACGCAGTATTTT | CASSSPDRGADTQYF
TRBJ1-1 | TRBV6-6 | - | - | TGTGCCAGCAGTTACGCCACAGCTAACACTGAAGCTTTCTTT | CASSYATANTEAFF
TRBJ1-5 | TRBV5-6 | - | TRBD1 | TGTGCCAGCAGCTCTTCAGGGGGCCTGAATCAGCCCCAGCATTTT | CASSSSGGLNQPQHF